The 24 T cell receptor beta chains presented below share a single source sample, sequenced in a study of blood T cell repertoires in COVID-19. Some clones are missing from TCRdb's copy, which holds only in-frame ones; the method was immunoSEQ multiplex PCR. The data contain under 95,000 clones, around 84% of them singletons. The sample consisted of peripheral blood. These receptors were taken from a middle-aged man with acute or convalescent COVID-19.

The gene calls are TRBV3-1 (or the pseudogene TRBV3-2) and TRBJ1-2, with D possibly TRBD1 on 6 matching bases. CDR1 is LGHDT and CDR2 is YNNKEL in the germline V gene (reference sequence). The ends were cut back, 10 bases at V and 6 bases at J, with 12 bases in the middle. CDR3 size: 11 residues. The CDR3 nucleotides read TGTGCCACACAGGGTTACGATGGCTACACCTTC. This sequence encodes CATQGYDGYTF.

The rearrangement links TRBV3-1 (or the pseudogene TRBV3-2) to TRBJ1-2; D ambiguous. Germline V gene lookup returns CDR1 LGHDT and CDR2 YNNKEL (reference sequence). The ends were cut back, 0 bases at V and 5 bases at J, with 16 bases in the middle. The CDR3 contains 16 residues. The CDR3 loop is CASSQEWGGRSYGYTF. The DNA of the CDR3 is TGTGCCAGCAGCCAAGAGTGGGGAGGGAGGTCTTATGGCTACACCTTC.

The chain has TRBV12-3 or TRBV12-4 and TRBJ1-1; D gene ambiguous. The CDR3 spans 12 residues. Trimming removed 8 bases at V and 2 bases at J, with 9 bases between. The CDR3 is CASAGLNTEAFF. CDR3 nucleotides: TGTGCCAGCGCGGGTCTAAACACTGAAGCTTTCTTT.

The chain combines TRBV6-5 with TRBJ2-7; no definite D call. Germline CDR1 MNHEY, CDR2 SVGAGI. The CDR3 totals 11 residues. V was pared by 5 bases and J by 2 bases, with 4 bases between. The CDR3 nucleotides are TGTGCCAGCAGTCAGACCTACGAGCAGTACTTC. Translation gives CASSQTYEQYF.

The V and J genes are TRBV20-1 and TRBJ2-7, with 9 positions matching TRBD2. Trimming at V came to 3 bases and at J to 2 bases, leaving 5 bases not matched to a gene. The CDR3 is 14 amino acids. The germline CDR1 and CDR2 sequences are DFQATT and SNEGSKA (reference sequence). DNA for the CDR3: TGCAGTGCTAGTGGCGGGAGGGCCCCCTACGAGCAGTACTTC. Protein sequence: CSASGGRAPYEQYF.

The gene calls are TRBV5-1 and TRBJ1-4; TRBD1 agrees at 7 bases. Trimming cost V 4 bases and J 10 bases; bases outside gene matches: 13. The CDR3 sequence is 15 residues long. CDR1 SGHRS and CDR2 YFSETQ come from the germline V gene. Here the CDR3 reads CASSTDRADPGKLFF. For the CDR3, the DNA is TGCGCCAGCAGCACCGACAGGGCTGACCCAGGAAAACTGTTTTTT.

In this sample, this clone turned up a few times. This rearrangement joins TRBV4-3 to TRBJ2-1, with D possibly TRBD2 on 6 matching bases. The CDR3 covers 14 residues. V lost 1 base to trimming and J lost 8 bases, with 12 bases between them. Germline V CDR1 and CDR2: LGHNA, YSLEER. CDR3 DNA: TGCGCCAGCAGCCAAGCGGGGACTTCTCATGAGCAGTTCTTC. Protein sequence: CASSQAGTSHEQFF.

This clone was seen a handful of times. The chain couples TRBV7-3 to TRBJ2-3; perhaps TRBD2 as D (5 bases). V was trimmed by 3 bases and J by 6 bases, leaving 13 bases between them. Looked up from germline, CDR1 is SGHTA and CDR2 is FQGTGA. The CDR3 consists of 14 residues. CDR3 DNA: TGTGCCAGCAGCTTGGACTCTTACATGGATACGCAGTATTTT. Amino acids: CASSLDSYMDTQYF.

The chain uses TRBV6-5 and TRBJ1-2, with TRBD1 as a possible D gene (6 bases). The CDR3 runs to 14 residues. Trimming pared 5 bases from V and 3 bases from J, leaving 13 bases between. Germline lookup yields CDR1 MNHEY and CDR2 SVGAGI. CDR3 region: CASSRQDGYYGYTF. Here the CDR3 DNA reads TGTGCCAGCAGTCGACAGGACGGGTACTATGGCTACACCTTC.

The chain joins TRBV27 to TRBJ1-5, with D unclear. The CDR3 extends over 13 amino acids. The germline V gene has CDR1 MNHEY and CDR2 SMNVEV (reference sequence). CDR3 bases: TGTGCTAGCCGGCCGGGGATGAGTCAGCCCCAGCATTTT. This sequence encodes CASRPGMSQPQHF.

The chain combines TRBV30 with TRBJ2-2; 11 bases line up with TRBD2. V lost 0 bases, J lost 5 bases, and 5 bases stayed unmatched. Germline CDR1 reads GTSNPN; CDR2 reads SVGIG (reference sequence). CDR3 length equals 16 residues. CDR3 amino acids: CAWSVKTSGGTGELFF. CDR3 coding DNA: TGTGCCTGGAGTGTAAAAACTAGCGGGGGTACCGGGGAGCTGTTTTTT.

This chain connects TRBV7-9 to TRBJ1-6, with 9 bases that match TRBD1. The CDR3 is 13 residues long. The V and J ends lost 11 bases and 8 bases, in that order; junction bases with no gene match: 7. Germline V CDR1 and CDR2: SEHNR, FQNEAQ (reference sequence). The CDR3 coding sequence is TGTGCCCTCGGGGACAGGGCTCATTCACCCCTCCACTTT. This translates into CALGDRAHSPLHF. Combining the CDR3 with reference TRBV7-9 and TRBJ1-6 gives the whole variable domain DTGVSQNPRHKITKRGQNVTFRCDPISEHNRLYWYRQTLGQGPEFLTYFQNEAQLEKSRLLSDRFSAERPKGSFSTLEIQRTEQGDSAMYLCALGDRAHSPLHFGNGTRLTVT.

The chain joins TRBV2 to TRBJ2-1, with 8 bases lining up with TRBD1. The V segment lost 8 bases and the J segment 7 bases; nucleotides outside the gene matches: 10. The CDR3 extends over 14 amino acids. CDR1 is SNHLY and CDR2 is FYNNEI in the germline V gene. The CDR3 nucleotides are TGTGCCAGCCTGGGGGTCAGGGGGCATAATGAGCAGTTCTTC. It specifies CASLGVRGHNEQFF.

The chain is built from TRBV30 and TRBJ2-4, with a possible D match to TRBD1 (5 bases). This CDR3 contains 12 residues. The germline CDR1 and CDR2 sequences are GTSNPN and SVGIG (reference sequence). V shed 1 base and J shed 6 bases, with 7 bases lying between them. The CDR3 protein is CAWSARANIQYF. CDR3 in DNA: TGTGCCTGGAGTGCCAGGGCAAACATTCAGTACTTC.

The chain employs TRBV9 and TRBJ1-4; 8 nucleotides line up with TRBD1. Germline CDR1 is SGDLS and CDR2 is YYNGEE. Trimming took 2 bases from V and 6 from J; bases not matched to a gene: 9. This CDR3 is 16 amino acids long. The CDR3 bases are TGTGCCAGCAGCGTGATCGCAGGGGGCGCGGATGAAAAACTGTTTTTT. Amino acid sequence: CASSVIAGGADEKLFF.

The V call is TRBV5-1, the J call TRBJ2-3; weak D call: TRBD2 (6 bases). V was pared by 4 bases and J by 3 bases, with 6 bases between. Germline-derived CDR1 and CDR2 are SGHRS and YFSETQ. The CDR3 loop spans 12 amino acids. CDR3 amino acids: CASSRGTDTQYF. CDR3 bases: TGCGCCAGCAGCCGGGGGACAGATACGCAGTATTTT.

This clone has a handful of counts. J is TRBJ2-5 and V is TRBV5-4; possibly TRBD2 for D (6 bases). Germline-derived CDR1 and CDR2 are SGHNT and YYREEE (reference sequence). The V and J ends lost 5 bases and 5 bases respectively, with 19 bases between them. The CDR3 is 15 residues long. CDR3 coding DNA: TGTGCCAGCAGTCACCCGGGACCTCGGGAGGAGACCCAGTACTTC. This sequence encodes CASSHPGPREETQYF.

The chain links TRBV20-1 to TRBJ2-7, with unresolved D. Germline loops: CDR1 DFQATT, CDR2 SNEGSKA (reference sequence). V was shortened by 3 bases and J by 2 bases, with 17 bases between the two germline ends. This CDR3 contains 15 residues. CDR3 in DNA: TGCAGTGCTAGTCCTGTGGCGGAGAACCCCTACGAGCAGTACTTC. Protein sequence: CSASPVAENPYEQYF.

This sequence joins TRBV30 and TRBJ1-1, with a possible D match to TRBD1 (5 bases). CDR1 GTSNPN and CDR2 SVGIG come from the germline V gene (reference sequence). The V end was cut by 2 bases, the J end by 4 bases, with 23 bases between. The CDR3 covers 17 residues. This CDR3 is CAWSNLFLQGVGTEAFF. For the CDR3, the DNA is TGTGCCTGGAGTAATCTGTTTCTGCAGGGTGTCGGCACTGAAGCTTTCTTT.

The chain joins TRBV6-5 to TRBJ1-6; weak D call: TRBD1 (6 bases). V was shortened by 6 bases and J by 10 bases, with 13 bases between the two germline ends. Germline V gene data show CDR1 as MNHEY and CDR2 as SVGAGI. The CDR3 spans 13 residues. The DNA for the CDR3 is TGTGCCAGCAGGTACCAGACAGGCTCACCCCTCCACTTT. Amino acid sequence: CASRYQTGSPLHF.

The CDR3 nucleotides read TGTGCCAGCAGTTTTCCCAACAGGGGAGGCGAGCAGTACTTC. This gives the protein CASSFPNRGGEQYF. The chain has TRBV27 and TRBJ2-7; D possibly corresponds to TRBD1 (7 bases). Trimming removed 3 bases at V and 6 bases at J, with 15 bases between. The V gene's germline CDR1 is MNHEY and CDR2 SMNVEV (reference sequence). The CDR3 runs 14 residues.

This clone appeared a few times. The rearrangement uses TRBV5-1 and TRBJ1-2, with TRBD1 identical over 8 bases. Losses at the gene ends were 4 bases for V and 5 bases for J; bases not matched to a gene: 7. CDR3 length: 14 amino acids. The V gene's germline CDR1 is SGHRS and CDR2 YFSETQ. CDR3 amino acids: CASSKTGGGYGYTF. The DNA for the CDR3 is TGCGCCAGCAGCAAAACAGGGGGTGGATATGGCTACACCTTC.

The V and J genes are TRBV3-1 (or the pseudogene TRBV3-2) and TRBJ1-3, with D possibly TRBD1 on 5 matching bases. The CDR3 spans 15 residues. Trimming cost V 2 bases and J 3 bases, with 11 bases left between them. CDR1 LGHDT and CDR2 YNNKEL come from the germline V gene (reference sequence). The CDR3 bases are TGTGCCAGCAGCCAAAATCAGGGTGGTGGAAACACCATATATTTT. It translates to CASSQNQGGGNTIYF.

V gene TRBV7-2 combines with J gene TRBJ2-2; 13 bases are shared with TRBD2. CDR3 length equals 15 residues. V lost 3 bases, J lost 6 bases, and 1 base stayed unmatched. The germline V gene encodes CDR1 SGHTA and CDR2 FQGNSA. The CDR3 nucleotides are TGTGCCAGCAGCTTTGGGACTAGCGGGGCCGGGGAGCTGTTTTTT. It encodes CASSFGTSGAGELFF.